The 29 T cell receptor beta chains below come from one sample, sequenced in a study of OX40 agonist ivuxolimab in advanced cancers. Sequencing was performed with immunoSEQ multiplex PCR; in TCRdb, only in-frame clones are kept and a portion is missing. The sample contains 60,000 to 70,000 clones, about 91% of which appear only once. The sequencing used CD4+ or CD8+ T cells sorted from blood, collected in a trial of the OX40 agonist ivuxolimab. The source is an adult with an advanced solid tumor such as melanoma, head and neck, liver or kidney cancer.

The J gene is TRBJ1-2, the V gene TRBV5-1; D call uncertain. The germline V and J ends were trimmed by 2 bases and 2 bases, with 7 bases remaining between them. In germline, CDR1 is SGHRS, CDR2 YFSETQ. The CDR3 loop spans 13 amino acids. CDR3: CASSFQRNYGYTF. The CDR3 bases are TGCGCCAGCAGCTTCCAACGAAACTATGGCTACACCTTC.

The rearrangement joins TRBV27 to TRBJ2-7, with a weak D call TRBD2 (6 bases). The CDR3 spans 15 residues. CDR1 is MNHEY and CDR2 is SMNVEV in the germline V gene (reference sequence). The V end lost 4 bases, the J end lost 0 bases, and 13 bases lay between the germline ends. The CDR3 reads CASSWRGGSSYEQYF. CDR3 nucleotides: TGTGCCAGCAGTTGGAGGGGCGGCAGCTCCTACGAGCAGTACTTC.

The gene calls are TRBV21-1 and TRBJ1-1; no check of the table's D call, TRBD1, against the DNA was made. TRBV21-1 is tagged as a pseudogene. The CDR3 contains 14 residues. The chain's CDR3 is CASSPGREETEAFF. In nucleotides, the CDR3 is TGTGCCAGCAGCCCAGGGCGAGAGGAGACTGAAGCTTTCTTT.

This chain connects TRBV7-6 to TRBJ2-7; no clear D gene. Germline CDR1 and CDR2: SGHVS and FNYEAQ. V was cut by 2 bases and J by 3 bases, with 8 bases left in between. The CDR3 runs to 13 residues. The CDR3 DNA reads as TGTGCCAGCAGCTTATGGTCAAGCTACGAGCAGTACTTC. Its protein is CASSLWSSYEQYF.

V usage is TRBV9 and J usage is TRBJ2-2, with 8 bases aligning to TRBD1. This CDR3 has 19 amino acids. J was trimmed by 6 bases and V by 3 bases; bases with no gene match: 19. Germline assignment: CDR1 SGDLS and CDR2 YYNGEE. The CDR3 DNA sequence: TGTGCCAGCAGCGCCCCCCTCGTCGTAGACAGGGGATTCGCCGGGGAGCTGTTTTTT. Its translation is CASSAPLVVDRGFAGELFF.

The V gene is TRBV5-4, the J gene TRBJ1-1; D not certain. Germline CDR1 reads SGHNT; CDR2 reads YYREEE (reference sequence). The CDR3 extends over 12 amino acids. V lost 3 bases and J lost 1, with 4 bases in between. The CDR3 region has the DNA TGTGCCAGCAGCTGGGGGAACACTGAAGCTTTCTTT. Encoded protein: CASSWGNTEAFF.

This rearrangement joins TRBV10-3 to TRBJ1-1, with TRBD1 as a possible D gene (6 bases). There are 13 residues in the CDR3. V was trimmed by 4 bases and J by 4 bases, leaving 10 bases between them. Germline assignment: CDR1 ENHRY and CDR2 SYGVKD. The DNA for the CDR3 is TGTGCCATCAGTGTCGGGGGGGCCACTGAAGCTTTCTTT. Protein product: CAISVGGATEAFF.

The chain links TRBV4-1 to TRBJ1-2; unclear D gene. Trimming took 1 base from V and 4 from J, leaving 13 bases between them. The CDR3 is 15 residues long. Germline CDR1 MGHRA, CDR2 YSYEKL. The CDR3 spells CASSQAIAGSYGYTF. Here the CDR3 DNA reads TGCGCCAGCAGCCAAGCAATCGCAGGAAGCTATGGCTACACCTTC.

The chain carries TRBV29-1 and TRBJ1-1, with D perhaps matching TRBD1 (6 bases). The CDR3 extends over 14 amino acids. Germline-derived CDR1 and CDR2 are SQVTM and ANQGSEA. V dropped 4 bases and J dropped 1 base, with 13 bases sitting between them. CDR3 sequence (DNA): TGCAGCGTTGTGACAGGCCATCCGAACACTGAAGCTTTCTTT. Translated: CSVVTGHPNTEAFF.

The genes are TRBV9 and TRBJ1-1; D is unresolved. Germline CDR1 is SGDLS and CDR2 is YYNGEE. The CDR3 loop spans 12 amino acids. Trimming pared 3 bases from V and 8 bases from J, leaving 11 bases between. CDR3 region: CASSAGLSEAFF. The CDR3, as DNA: TGTGCCAGCAGCGCTGGGCTCTCAGAAGCTTTCTTT. The full variable domain, its missing parts supplied by reference TRBV9 and TRBJ1-1, is DSGVTQTPKHLITATGQRVTLRCSPRSGDLSVYWYQQSLDQGLQFLIQYYNGEERAKGNILERFSAQQFPDLHSELNLSSLELGDSALYFCASSAGLSEAFFGQGTRLTVV.

This rearrangement joins TRBV5-1 to TRBJ1-5, with D uncertain. There are 13 residues in the CDR3. V was clipped by 1 base and J by 4 bases, with 6 bases between them. Germline CDR1 reads SGHRS; CDR2 reads YFSETQ. In DNA form, the CDR3 reads TGCGCCAGCAGCTTGTCCCCGAATCAGCCCCAGCATTTT. Its translation: CASSLSPNQPQHF.

This sequence joins TRBV19 and TRBJ1-5, with D unresolved. CDR3 length: 13 residues. The germline V gene has CDR1 LNHDA and CDR2 SQIVND (reference sequence). Trimming removed 2 bases at V and 7 bases at J, with 9 bases between. The CDR3 bases are TGTGCCAGTAGTATAAGGCTGTTCCAGCCCCAGCATTTT. This gives the protein CASSIRLFQPQHF. Based on the CDR3 plus reference TRBV19 and TRBJ1-5, the full variable domain is DGGITQSPKYLFRKEGQNVTLSCEQNLNHDAMYWYRQDPGQGLRLIYYSQIVNDFQKGDIAEGYSVSREKKESFPLTVTSAQKNPTAFYLCASSIRLFQPQHFGDGTRLSIL.

This chain joins TRBV28 and TRBJ1-1; 8 bases fit TRBD1. The V and J ends lost 8 bases and 3 bases, in that order; junction bases with no gene match: 8. Germline CDR1 MDHEN, CDR2 SYDVKM. The CDR3 totals 14 residues. For the CDR3, the DNA is TGTGCCAGCCAAGGTATGGACAGGGACACTGAAGCTTTCTTT. Protein product: CASQGMDRDTEAFF.

The rearrangement links TRBV6-5 to TRBJ2-7; 9 nucleotides line up with TRBD1. The germline CDR1 and CDR2 sequences are MNHEY and SVGAGI. The CDR3 is made up of 15 amino acids. Germline trimming cut 0 bases from V and 6 bases from J; bases unmatched to any gene: 6. CDR3 loop: CASSYSGTGIAEQYF. The CDR3 DNA reads TGTGCCAGCAGTTACTCCGGGACAGGGATCGCCGAGCAGTACTTC.

This chain uses TRBV7-3 with TRBJ2-3; 16 positions match TRBD2. The length of the CDR3 is 18 residues. CDR1 and CDR2 (germline): SGHTA, FQGTGA. The V and J ends lost 1 base and 6 bases, in that order; junction bases with no gene match: 7. The CDR3 DNA reads TGTGCCAGCAGCTTAAGGGGACTAGCGGGAGGGCCCGTTGATACGCAGTATTTT. It translates to CASSLRGLAGGPVDTQYF.

The V gene is TRBV5-6, the J gene TRBJ2-1; weak D call: TRBD2 (6 bases). From germline, CDR1 is SGHDT and CDR2 YYEEEE. V lost 0 bases, J lost 13 bases, and 11 bases lay in between. The CDR3 runs 12 residues. This CDR3 reads CASSLGSGLQFF. In DNA form, the CDR3 reads TGTGCCAGCAGCTTGGGTAGCGGCCTCCAGTTCTTC.

This chain uses TRBV27 with TRBJ2-1; 8 nucleotides line up with TRBD2. Trimming removed 6 bases from V and 0 bases from J; junction bases left unmatched: 1. Looked up from germline, CDR1 is MNHEY and CDR2 is SMNVEV (reference sequence). The CDR3 is 14 amino acids. For the CDR3, the DNA is TGTGCCAGCAGCAGCGGGAGCTCCTACAATGAGCAGTTCTTC. Its protein product is CASSSGSSYNEQFF.

The chain carries TRBV27 and TRBJ2-7; no clear D. Germline V gene data show CDR1 as MNHEY and CDR2 as SMNVEV (reference sequence). V was pared by 0 bases and J by 0 bases, with 3 bases between. CDR3 size: 13 residues. CDR3 protein: CASSLSNSYEQYF. In nucleotides, the CDR3 is TGTGCCAGCAGTTTATCTAACTCCTACGAGCAGTACTTC.

The genes are TRBV5-4 and TRBJ2-7; D might be TRBD2 (6 bases). V lost 4 bases and J lost 7, with 18 bases in between. The CDR3 covers 14 residues. Looked up from germline, CDR1 is SGHNT and CDR2 is YYREEE (reference sequence). The chain's CDR3 is CASSPASARGEQYF. The CDR3 nucleotides are TGTGCCAGCAGCCCTGCTAGCGCCAGAGGGGAGCAGTACTTC.

The V and J genes are TRBV2 and TRBJ2-7; D call uncertain. With 4 bases removed from V and 2 bases from J, the gap between germline ends came to 12 bases. The CDR3 covers 14 residues. Germline CDR1 reads SNHLY; CDR2 reads FYNNEI. The CDR3 nucleotides read TGTGCCAGCAGTGTAGAGAAGGTACCCTACGAGCAGTACTTC. Amino acids: CASSVEKVPYEQYF. The variable domain in full, with the rest retrieved from reference TRBV2 and TRBJ2-7, is EPEVTQTPSHQVTQMGQEVILRCVPISNHLYFYWYRQILGQKVEFLVSFYNNEISEKSEIFDDQFSVERPDGSNFTLKIRSTKLEDSAMYFCASSVEKVPYEQYFGPGTRLTVT.

The gene calls are TRBV27 and TRBJ2-7; D may be TRBD1 or TRBD2 (5 bases each). Looked up from germline, CDR1 is MNHEY and CDR2 is SMNVEV (reference sequence). The ends were cut back, 3 bases at V and 3 bases at J, with 12 bases in the middle. The CDR3 spans 14 residues. Here the CDR3 reads CASSFGAAHYEQYF. The CDR3 DNA follows: TGTGCCAGCAGTTTCGGGGCCGCCCACTACGAGCAGTACTTC.

Within the sample, this clone is medium-sized. This sequence joins TRBV6-1 and TRBJ2-7; D tentatively fits TRBD1 or TRBD2 (5 bases each). The V and J ends lost 7 bases and 4 bases respectively, with 14 bases between them. From germline, CDR1 is MNHNS and CDR2 SASEGT. The CDR3 sequence is 13 residues long. CDR3 residues: CASTGTETYEQYF. The DNA for the CDR3 is TGTGCCAGCACCGGGACGGAGACATACGAGCAGTACTTC.

This chain joins TRBV10-1 and TRBJ2-7, with a weak D call TRBD1 (5 bases). Between the trimmed V and J ends, which lost 4 bases and 6 bases, there was a span of 13 bases. The CDR3 loop spans 13 amino acids. The germline V gene has CDR1 WNHNN and CDR2 SYGVQD (reference sequence). DNA for the CDR3: TGCGCCAGCAGTGGAGACAGTCAAACCGAGCAGTACTTC. Its translation: CASSGDSQTEQYF.

The CDR3 DNA follows: TGTGCCAGCACCTTGCGGGGCAGCAATGAGCAGTTCTTC. This codes for CASTLRGSNEQFF. The genes are TRBV27 and TRBJ2-1; possibly TRBD2 for D (6 bases). Trimming shortened V by 7 bases and J by 6 bases, and 13 bases separated the two germline ends. This CDR3 comprises 13 residues. The germline V gene encodes CDR1 MNHEY and CDR2 SMNVEV (reference sequence).

V usage is TRBV15 and J usage is TRBJ1-2, with 8 bases fitting TRBD1. The CDR3 sequence is 16 residues long. Germline V lookup: CDR1 LNHNV, CDR2 YYDKDF (reference sequence). V lost 0 bases, J lost 3 bases, and 6 bases stayed unmatched. For the CDR3, the DNA is TGTGCCACCAGCAGAGATCGACAGGGGATAGACTATGGCTACACCTTC. Amino acids: CATSRDRQGIDYGYTF.

This clone was observed a handful of times. The chain links TRBV5-4 to TRBJ1-3; D gene uncertain. Germline V gene data show CDR1 as SGHNT and CDR2 as YYREEE (reference sequence). V shed 1 base and J shed 0 bases, with 8 bases lying between them. The CDR3 runs to 15 residues. The CDR3 reads CASSLYTSSGNTIYF. In nucleotides, the CDR3 is TGTGCCAGCAGCTTGTACACAAGCTCTGGAAACACCATATATTTT.

This clone appeared a single time. V is TRBV27 and J is TRBJ2-3; D possibly corresponds to TRBD1 (6 bases). CDR1 and CDR2 (germline): MNHEY, SMNVEV (reference sequence). V shed 2 bases and J shed 0 bases, with 12 bases lying between them. The CDR3 runs to 16 residues. CDR3 in amino acids: CASSLRQAPSTDTQYF. CDR3 nucleotides: TGTGCCAGCAGTTTACGACAGGCCCCTAGCACAGATACGCAGTATTTT.

This rearrangement joins TRBV27 to TRBJ2-1; the match to TRBD2 covers 8 bases. V trimming: 3 bases; J trimming: 9 bases; junction bases outside the gene matches: 4. The germline CDR1 and CDR2 sequences are MNHEY and SMNVEV (reference sequence). The CDR3 consists of 13 residues. The CDR3 region is CASSFGAGAEQFF. The DNA for the CDR3 is TGTGCCAGCAGTTTTGGAGCGGGGGCTGAGCAGTTCTTC.

The chain uses TRBV19 and TRBJ2-7; D may be TRBD2 (6 bases). This CDR3 is built from 14 residues. V was clipped by 3 bases and J by 4 bases, with 13 bases between them. Looked up from germline, CDR1 is LNHDA and CDR2 is SQIVND (reference sequence). CDR3 coding DNA: TGTGCCAGTAGTATTATCAAGGGAGGTTACGAGCAGTACTTC. Residues: CASSIIKGGYEQYF.